This is a list of T cell receptor beta chains from one sample in a study of CD8+CD57+ T cells in acquired aplastic anemia. Using its own MiXCR run on the reads, TCRdb lists one record per CDR3 protein. The table shows hundreds of thousands of distinct CDR3 sequences, with under 80% occurring only once. Material for sequencing was sorted CD4+, CD8+, or CD8+CD57+ T cells (not recorded which) from PBMCs. Every receptor here comes from a human donor in good health, serving as a control. Each CDR3 is given with its conserved first and last residue. Fields, in order: V gene, CDR3 protein.

v_call: TRBV5-1; cdr3_aa: CSSSLETRAGYTF
v_call: TRBV2; cdr3_aa: CASRWGEVQYF
v_call: TRBV5-1; cdr3_aa: CASSWADRTDTQYF
v_call: TRBV30; cdr3_aa: CAWTSGGSYNEQFF
v_call: TRBV7-8; cdr3_aa: CASSLQELNTEAFF
v_call: TRBV7-9; cdr3_aa: CASSCETGYEKLFF
v_call: TRBV11-2; cdr3_aa: CASRLGGSYEQYF
v_call: TRBV24-1; cdr3_aa: CATRGSDTEAFF
v_call: TRBV12-5; cdr3_aa: CASGFGVSGTDTQYF
v_call: TRBV7-2; cdr3_aa: CASSFAGGAEEFFF
v_call: TRBV25-1; cdr3_aa: CASSPADRGGGTQYF
v_call: TRBV7-3; cdr3_aa: CASSSPHGTCEQYF
v_call: TRBV12-3/TRBV12-4; cdr3_aa: CASSSTDRGQLSEQFF
v_call: TRBV6-5; cdr3_aa: CASNLRGGRNTEAFF
v_call: TRBV29-1; cdr3_aa: CSALGQGEYEQYF
v_call: TRBV19; cdr3_aa: CASSIIASGTDEQYF
v_call: TRBV11-2; cdr3_aa: CASSPGVAGGTQYF
v_call: TRBV20-1; cdr3_aa: CSARVSGANVLTF
v_call: TRBV19; cdr3_aa: CASSMGLASFNEQFF
v_call: TRBV12-3/TRBV12-4; cdr3_aa: CASSARRGGGSEAFF
v_call: TRBV10-3; cdr3_aa: CASFGGRLSTDTQYF
v_call: TRBV29-1; cdr3_aa: CSVEDSSGTEAFF
v_call: TRBV4-3; cdr3_aa: CASSWDRNEKLFF
v_call: TRBV15; cdr3_aa: CASSVGEDRDKQYF
v_call: TRBV20-1; cdr3_aa: CSAGLGGASTEAFF
v_call: TRBV7-2; cdr3_aa: CASSRGDTDNPPLHF
v_call: TRBV6-6; cdr3_aa: CASQTRQGRSLGGSKAFF
v_call: TRBV7-8; cdr3_aa: CASSLVSVNTGELFF
v_call: TRBV7-2; cdr3_aa: CASSFVTGQETQFHF
v_call: TRBV5-8; cdr3_aa: CASSSQGLPQETQYF
v_call: TRBV5-8; cdr3_aa: CASSHKAGENTDTQYF
v_call: TRBV5-1; cdr3_aa: CASSPGLTDSNQPQHF
v_call: TRBV11-3; cdr3_aa: CASEPSRAETQYF
v_call: TRBV2; cdr3_aa: CASSGREYNQPQHF
v_call: TRBV19; cdr3_aa: CASSRWRDSNQPQHF
v_call: TRBV6-6; cdr3_aa: CASSGQGPQYF
v_call: TRBV4-2; cdr3_aa: CASSQDLSSGANVLTF
v_call: TRBV20-1; cdr3_aa: CSARVGTGNSPLHF
v_call: TRBV7-9; cdr3_aa: CASSQGQLGIWTGNTIYF
v_call: TRBV7-2; cdr3_aa: CAWTLPGTYEQYFF
v_call: TRBV10-3; cdr3_aa: CAISESLGNQPQHF
v_call: TRBV2; cdr3_aa: CASSLGAEDYF
v_call: TRBV7-2; cdr3_aa: CATSKESRDGSGNFF
v_call: TRBV7-2; cdr3_aa: CASRTERNTEAFF
v_call: TRBV6-1; cdr3_aa: CASQGKQVGYQPQHF
v_call: TRBV7-9; cdr3_aa: CASSSPRGADTQYF